The TCR beta chain described here comes from a study of response to subunit inactivated influenza vaccine. On this clonotype: Its antigen is undetermined.

V lost 5 bases to trimming and J lost 9 bases; unmatched junction nucleotides: 5. This CDR3 is 12 amino acids long. Germline V gene lookup returns CDR1 DFQATT and CDR2 SNEGSKA (reference sequence). MiXCR was run by TCRdb on the RT-PCR reads, yielding one entry per CDR3 protein. The sample has about 780,000 distinct CDR3 sequences, around 20% seen once. Findings and caveats of the study: The authors put forward the suggestion that each seasonal influenza vaccination may bring in only a limited number of new T cells.

J is TRBJ2-1 and V is TRBV20-1, with 9 bases that match TRBD2. The source is a man aged 50-59 years who received an inactivated influenza vaccine. The sample consisted of PBMCs from blood, taken around 5 days after vaccination. Written as DNA, the CDR3 is TGCAGTGCTCGCCGAGCGGGAGGTGAGCAGTTCTTC. Amino acid sequence: CSARRAGGEQFF.